This entry describes one T cell receptor (beta chain). This clone was recorded once. Its specific antigen is unknown. No base quality values were provided; no much bigger clone lies one nucleotide off. TCR beta CDR3 regions were amplified from genomic DNA using the immunoSEQ hsTCRB kit. An Illumina HiSeq system was used for high-throughput TRB CDR3 sequencing. Processing in the source paper ran as follows. The immunoSEQ software was used to analyze sequencing reads, and nonproductive sequences containing premature stops or frame-shifts were excluded. To calculate repertoire clonality, Shannon entropy was normalized by log2 of the number of unique productive sequences, and that value was subtracted from one. In TCRdb, the immuneACCESS table is reduced to in-frame sequences with V and J assigned. These tables do not hold every clone; where another copy was compared, an unresolved V gene accounts for under half, and the others remain unexplained. That table supplies the V and J calls and clone size; D and trimming were determined from the DNA. The sample table contains 97,000 or so clones; only one count was recorded for roughly 96% of them. Less than 4% of the sample rests with the top ten.

The data belong to a study of T cells in pancreatic ductal adenocarcinoma (dated by TCRdb to 2016 to 2017). In terms of the full investigation: Seeking insight into the adaptive T-cell response that arises naturally, the researchers examined how many CD8+ T cells infiltrated tumors of resected pancreatic ductal adenocarcinoma, where they sat, and what features they had, alongside the same properties of suppressive cells. Results and caveats for the whole study, not just this receptor: Because most pancreatic cancer patients present with inoperable disease, the resected cohort was biased toward the minority with early-stage disease. Blood samples had more total productive templates and roughly 8-fold more unique clonotypes than tumor samples. T-cell clonality showed no significant difference between tumor and blood, with a mean clonality of approximately 0.12 in tumors and approximately 0.07 in blood. Comparisons of clonality between tumor and blood may be biased toward lower diversity because tumors are enriched in CD45RO+ effector T cells rather than naive T cells.

CDR1 and CDR2, per the germline V gene, are MGHRA and YSYEKL. After removal of 1 base from V and 5 bases from J, the junction retains 15 bases not matched to a gene. The CDR3 has 18 amino acids, counting the end cysteine and phenylalanine. The only DNA kept is the CDR3, 54 bases in frame from the first base. The selected pancreatic ductal adenocarcinoma patients had received surgery without neoadjuvant therapy. Peripheral blood was collected in heparin tubes, from which PBMCs were isolated by histopaque density gradient and cryopreserved in around 11% DMSO. The DNeasy Blood and Tissue Kit, with Proteinase K and RNase treatment, was used to extract genomic DNA from roughly seven PBMC specimens and 9 flash-frozen tumor specimens.

The chain is encoded by TRBV4-1 joined to TRBJ1-2, with TRBD1 identical over 8 junction bases. The sequence derives from a human donor with pancreatic ductal adenocarcinoma. Sequencing was done on a sample of PBMCs. The CDR3 here reads CASSQGALRQGFLYGYTF. The DNA sequence is given as TGCGCCAGCAGCCAAGGTGCCTTGAGACAGGGGTTCCTATATGGCTACACCTTC.